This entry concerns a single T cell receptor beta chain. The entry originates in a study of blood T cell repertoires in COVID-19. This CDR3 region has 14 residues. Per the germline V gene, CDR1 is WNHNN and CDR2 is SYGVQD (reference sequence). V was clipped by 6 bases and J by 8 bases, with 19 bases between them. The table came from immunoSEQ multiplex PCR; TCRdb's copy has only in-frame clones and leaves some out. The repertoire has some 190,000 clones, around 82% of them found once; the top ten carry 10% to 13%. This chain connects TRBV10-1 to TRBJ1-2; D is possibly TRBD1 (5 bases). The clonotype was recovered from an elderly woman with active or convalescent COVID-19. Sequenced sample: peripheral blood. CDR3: CASSESGFPAGYTF. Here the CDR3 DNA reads TGCGCCAGCAGCGAATCAGGGTTTCCTGCCGGCTACACCTTC.